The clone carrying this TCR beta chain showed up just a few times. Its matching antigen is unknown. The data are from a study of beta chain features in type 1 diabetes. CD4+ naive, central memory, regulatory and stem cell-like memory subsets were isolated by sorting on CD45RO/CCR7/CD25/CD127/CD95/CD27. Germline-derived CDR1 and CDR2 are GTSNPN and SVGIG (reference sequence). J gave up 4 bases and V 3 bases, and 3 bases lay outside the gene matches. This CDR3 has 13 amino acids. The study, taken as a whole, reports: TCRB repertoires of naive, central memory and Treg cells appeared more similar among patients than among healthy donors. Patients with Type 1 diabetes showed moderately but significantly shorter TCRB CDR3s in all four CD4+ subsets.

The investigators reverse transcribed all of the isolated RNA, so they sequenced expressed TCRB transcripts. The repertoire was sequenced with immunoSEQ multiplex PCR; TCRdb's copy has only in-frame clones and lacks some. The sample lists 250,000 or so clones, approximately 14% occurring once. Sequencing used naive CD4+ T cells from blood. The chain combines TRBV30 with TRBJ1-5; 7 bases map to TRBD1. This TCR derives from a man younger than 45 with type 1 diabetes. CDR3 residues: CAWSGTENQPQHF. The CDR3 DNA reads TGTGCCTGGAGCGGGACAGAGAATCAGCCCCAGCATTTT.